Listed below are T cell receptor beta chains from one sample, sequenced in a study of control samples from healthy donors and cancer patients. Libraries were prepared by immunoSEQ multiplex PCR; TCRdb keeps only in-frame clonotypes and omits some of them. Altogether some 100,000 clones are present, less than 95% being singletons, with the ten largest covering roughly 4.4%. Sequenced material: blood. Every receptor here comes from a human donor in good health. The donor label of this sample is uncertain. Each CDR3 is given with its conserved first and last residue.

v_gene,j_gene,CDR3aa
TRBV7-3,TRBJ2-2,CASSPGPTGELFF
TRBV3-1/TRBV3-2,TRBJ1-1,CASSAKQGAYVAFF
TRBV5-1,TRBJ1-1,CASSFSRGNTEAFF
TRBV28,TRBJ2-1,CASSYGDRSYNEQFF
TRBV13,TRBJ1-1,CASSLGGYLNTEAFF
TRBV7-9,TRBJ2-7,CASSLEGMVSYEQYF
TRBV5-1,TRBJ2-3,CASRPRGDTDTQYF
TRBV7-9,TRBJ1-2,CASSPLGGDPGYTF
TRBV7-6,TRBJ2-3,CASSLGGTGGTDTQYF
TRBV7-6,TRBJ2-5,CASSLVVLAGGETQYF
TRBV28,TRBJ1-5,CASSFPGQVDQPQHF
TRBV3-1/TRBV3-2,TRBJ2-3,CASSQNAGGYTDTQYF
TRBV6-2/TRBV6-3,TRBJ2-7,CASSQSLYSPHPEQYF
TRBV5-1,TRBJ1-2,CASSDQGGGKRANYGYTF
TRBV27,TRBJ2-7,CATRDRGTYEQYF
TRBV6-5,TRBJ1-1,CASTMDINTEAFF
TRBV2,TRBJ2-3,CASRLTVSTDTQYF
TRBV6-2/TRBV6-3,TRBJ2-1,CASSSSRDRVYNEQFF
TRBV19,TRBJ2-3,CASRPGQGDTQYF
TRBV6-1,TRBJ1-1,CASSATGVRSDTEAFF
TRBV19,TRBJ2-7,CATYQQGSEQYF
TRBV2,TRBJ1-2,CASRGRSYGYTF
TRBV19,TRBJ1-5,CASSPGTANNQPQHF
TRBV4-2,TRBJ2-3,CASSQLHTDTQYF
TRBV25-1,TRBJ1-5,CASSELGTGDQPQHF
TRBV11-3,TRBJ2-2,CASSLVFPPGELFF
TRBV19,TRBJ1-6,CASSIGWDSNSPLHF
TRBV5-1,TRBJ1-2,CASSLGGVGRGANGYTF
TRBV3-1/TRBV3-2,TRBJ1-1,CASSYDRGYTEAFF
TRBV29-1,TRBJ1-1,CSVDGQGASNTEAFF
TRBV6-4,TRBJ1-2,CASSDPTTGSKRYTF
TRBV6-2/TRBV6-3,TRBJ1-1,CASSYFVSQGGNTEAFF
TRBV13,TRBJ1-2,CASSLGAGRTQGYTF
TRBV5-4,TRBJ2-7,CASSLGRSGLAYEQYF
TRBV27,TRBJ1-3,CASKKDFSGNTIYF
TRBV9,TRBJ1-4,CASSVVEGGSEKLFF
TRBV6-5,TRBJ1-1,CASSLTQGTPEAFF
TRBV5-4,TRBJ1-1,CAAYSLNTEAFF
TRBV24-1,TRBJ2-3,CATSRAGGTDTQYF
TRBV5-1,TRBJ1-5,CASSPGQGGNQPQHF
TRBV11-1,TRBJ2-5,CASSPSWQETQYF
TRBV14,TRBJ2-6,CASSLVGVGANVLTF
TRBV30,TRBJ2-6,CAWSVGGVGADVLTF
TRBV5-1,TRBJ2-7,CASSSGTGALPEQYF
TRBV5-1,TRBJ1-3,CASRSDGSSGNTIYF
TRBV5-1,TRBJ2-7,CASSLTGQGLGAQYF
TRBV27,TRBJ2-2,CASKVSGTNTGELFF
TRBV5-1,TRBJ1-2,CASTQTGTGYGYTF
TRBV7-2,TRBJ1-4,CASSLGLGQSNEKLFF
TRBV19,TRBJ1-1,CASSMRGLNTEAFF
TRBV18,TRBJ2-3,CASSPLLAEGTDTQYF
TRBV18,TRBJ1-2,CASSLQTKKSYGYTF
TRBV28,TRBJ2-3,CASSFWGRGGGRPDTQYF